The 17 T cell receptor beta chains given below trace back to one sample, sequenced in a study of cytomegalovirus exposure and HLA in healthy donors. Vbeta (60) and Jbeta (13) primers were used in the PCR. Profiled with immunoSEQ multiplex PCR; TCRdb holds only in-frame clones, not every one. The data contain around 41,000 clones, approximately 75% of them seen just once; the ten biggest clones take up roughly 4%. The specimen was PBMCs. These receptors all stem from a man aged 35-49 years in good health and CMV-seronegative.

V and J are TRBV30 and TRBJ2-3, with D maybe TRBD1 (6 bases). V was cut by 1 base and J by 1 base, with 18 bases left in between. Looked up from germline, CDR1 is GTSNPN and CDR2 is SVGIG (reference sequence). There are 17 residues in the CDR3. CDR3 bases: TGTGCCTGGAGTGCGCCCGGGACAATCGAAGGCACAGATACGCAGTATTTT. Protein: CAWSAPGTIEGTDTQYF.

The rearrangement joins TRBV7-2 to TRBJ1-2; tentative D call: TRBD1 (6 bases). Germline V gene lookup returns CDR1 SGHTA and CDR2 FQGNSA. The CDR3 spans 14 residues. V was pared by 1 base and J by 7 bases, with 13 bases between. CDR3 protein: CASSLDAGVAGYTF. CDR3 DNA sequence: TGTGCCAGCAGCTTAGATGCAGGGGTGGCTGGCTACACCTTC.

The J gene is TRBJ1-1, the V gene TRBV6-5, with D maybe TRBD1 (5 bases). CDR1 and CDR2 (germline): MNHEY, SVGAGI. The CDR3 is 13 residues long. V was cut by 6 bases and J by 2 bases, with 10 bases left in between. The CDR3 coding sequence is TGTGCCAGCAGAAGGGGAATCAACACTGAAGCTTTCTTT. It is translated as CASRRGINTEAFF.

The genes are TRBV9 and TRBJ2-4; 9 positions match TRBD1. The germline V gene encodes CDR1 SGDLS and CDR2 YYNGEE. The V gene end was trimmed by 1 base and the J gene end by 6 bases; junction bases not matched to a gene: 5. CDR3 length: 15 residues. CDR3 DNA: TGTGCCAGCAGCGTATTTCCGGGACAGGGAAACATTCAGTACTTC. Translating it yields CASSVFPGQGNIQYF.

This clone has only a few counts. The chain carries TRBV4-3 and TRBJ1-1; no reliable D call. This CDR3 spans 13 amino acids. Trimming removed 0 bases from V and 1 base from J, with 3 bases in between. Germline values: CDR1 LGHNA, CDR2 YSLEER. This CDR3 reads CASSQDWNTEAFF. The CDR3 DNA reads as TGCGCCAGCAGCCAAGACTGGAACACTGAAGCTTTCTTT.

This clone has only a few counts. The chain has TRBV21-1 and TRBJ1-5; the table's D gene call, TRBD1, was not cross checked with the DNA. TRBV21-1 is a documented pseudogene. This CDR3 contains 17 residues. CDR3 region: CASSKGLGTDSNQPQHF. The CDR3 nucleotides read TGTGCCAGCAGCAAAGGGCTAGGGACAGATAGCAATCAGCCCCAGCATTTT.

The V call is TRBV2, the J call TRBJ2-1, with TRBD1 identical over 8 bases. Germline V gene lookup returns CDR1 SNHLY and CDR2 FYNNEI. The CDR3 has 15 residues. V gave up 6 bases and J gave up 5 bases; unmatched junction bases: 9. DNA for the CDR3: TGTGCCAGCAGCCCCAGACAGGGGCCCAACAATGAGCAGTTCTTC. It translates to CASSPRQGPNNEQFF.

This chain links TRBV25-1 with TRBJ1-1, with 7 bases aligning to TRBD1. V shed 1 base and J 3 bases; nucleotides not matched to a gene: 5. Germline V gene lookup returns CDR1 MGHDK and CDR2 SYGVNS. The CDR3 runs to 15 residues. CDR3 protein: CASSEFRGGDTEAFF. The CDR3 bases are TGTGCCAGCAGTGAATTCCGAGGGGGCGACACTGAAGCTTTCTTT.

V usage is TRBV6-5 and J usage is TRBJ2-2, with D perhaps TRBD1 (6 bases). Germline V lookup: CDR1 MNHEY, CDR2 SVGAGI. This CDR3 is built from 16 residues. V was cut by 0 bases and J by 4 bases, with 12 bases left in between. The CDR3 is CASSYSTTGSTGELFF. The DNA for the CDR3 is TGTGCCAGCAGTTACTCTACCACAGGGAGCACCGGGGAGCTGTTTTTT.

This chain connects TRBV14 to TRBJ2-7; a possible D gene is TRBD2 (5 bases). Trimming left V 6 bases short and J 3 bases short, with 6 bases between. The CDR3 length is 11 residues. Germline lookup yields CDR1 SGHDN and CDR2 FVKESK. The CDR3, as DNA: TGTGCCAGCAGTGACTACTACGAGCAGTACTTC. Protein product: CASSDYYEQYF.

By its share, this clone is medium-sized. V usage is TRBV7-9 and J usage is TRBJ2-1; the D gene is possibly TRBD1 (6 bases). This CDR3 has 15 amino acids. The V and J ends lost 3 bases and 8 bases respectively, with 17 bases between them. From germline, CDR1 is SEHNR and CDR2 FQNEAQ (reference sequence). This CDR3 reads CASSLGAEGVDEQFF. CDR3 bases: TGTGCCAGCAGCTTGGGGGCGGAAGGTGTCGATGAGCAGTTCTTC.

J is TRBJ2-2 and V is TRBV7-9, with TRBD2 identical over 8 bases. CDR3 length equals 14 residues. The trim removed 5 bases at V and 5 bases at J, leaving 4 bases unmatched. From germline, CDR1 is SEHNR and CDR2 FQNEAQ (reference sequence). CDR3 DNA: TGTGCCAGCAGCCCGGGACTAGGGACCGGGGAGCTGTTTTTT. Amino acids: CASSPGLGTGELFF.

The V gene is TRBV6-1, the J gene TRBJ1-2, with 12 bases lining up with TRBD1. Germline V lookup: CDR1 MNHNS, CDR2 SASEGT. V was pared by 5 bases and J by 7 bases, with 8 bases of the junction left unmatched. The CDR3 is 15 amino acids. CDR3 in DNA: TGTGCCAGCAGTTCTCCGGGACAGGGGGCTTTTGGCTACACCTTC. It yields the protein CASSSPGQGAFGYTF.

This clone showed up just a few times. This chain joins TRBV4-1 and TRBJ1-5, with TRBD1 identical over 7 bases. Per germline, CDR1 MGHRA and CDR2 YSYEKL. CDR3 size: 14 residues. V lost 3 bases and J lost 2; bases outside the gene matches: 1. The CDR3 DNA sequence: TGCGCCAGCAGCCACGGACAGGGCAATCAGCCCCAGCATTTT. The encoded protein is CASSHGQGNQPQHF.

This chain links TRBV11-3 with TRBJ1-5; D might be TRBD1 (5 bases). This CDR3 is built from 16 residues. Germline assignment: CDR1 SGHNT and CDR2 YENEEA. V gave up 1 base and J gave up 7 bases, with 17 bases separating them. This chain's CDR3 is CASSLGLGGGGQPQHF. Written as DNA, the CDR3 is TGTGCCAGCAGCTTAGGCCTGGGGGGGGGAGGACAGCCCCAGCATTTT.

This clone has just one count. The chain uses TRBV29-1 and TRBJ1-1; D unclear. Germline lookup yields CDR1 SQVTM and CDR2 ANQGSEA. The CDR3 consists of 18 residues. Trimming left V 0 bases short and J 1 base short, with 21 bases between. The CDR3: CSVEDLAPLVGANTEAFF. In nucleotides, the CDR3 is TGCAGCGTTGAAGATCTGGCTCCTCTTGTGGGAGCGAACACTGAAGCTTTCTTT.

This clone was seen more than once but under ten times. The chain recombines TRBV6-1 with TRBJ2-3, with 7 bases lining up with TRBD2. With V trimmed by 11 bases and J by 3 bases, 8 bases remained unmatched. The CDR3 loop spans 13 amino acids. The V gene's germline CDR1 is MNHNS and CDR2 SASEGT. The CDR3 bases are TGTGCCGGCCGTGGGGGGGAGACAGATACGCAGTATTTT. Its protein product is CAGRGGETDTQYF.